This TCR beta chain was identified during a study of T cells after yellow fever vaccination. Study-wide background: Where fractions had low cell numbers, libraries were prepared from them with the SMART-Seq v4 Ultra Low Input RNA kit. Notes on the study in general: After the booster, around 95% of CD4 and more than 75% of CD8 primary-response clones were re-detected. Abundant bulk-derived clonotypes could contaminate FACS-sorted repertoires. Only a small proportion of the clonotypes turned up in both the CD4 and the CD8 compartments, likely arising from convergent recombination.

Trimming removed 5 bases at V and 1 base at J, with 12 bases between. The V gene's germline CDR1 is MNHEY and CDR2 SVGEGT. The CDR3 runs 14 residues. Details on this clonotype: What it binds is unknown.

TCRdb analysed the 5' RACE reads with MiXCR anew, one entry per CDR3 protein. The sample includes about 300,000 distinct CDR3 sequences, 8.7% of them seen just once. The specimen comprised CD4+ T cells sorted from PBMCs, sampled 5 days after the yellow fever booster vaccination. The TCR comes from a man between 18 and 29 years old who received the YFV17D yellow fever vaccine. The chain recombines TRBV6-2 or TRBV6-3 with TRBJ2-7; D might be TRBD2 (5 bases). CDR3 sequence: CASSDGKGSYEQYF. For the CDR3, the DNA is TGTGCCAGCAGTGACGGGAAAGGGTCCTACGAGCAGTACTTC.